Listed here is a single T cell receptor (beta chain). What it recognizes is unknown. Gene labels here are mouse ones. The CDR3 is cut off 1 residue early in the read; its end comes from the germline J gene. CDR3 size: 15 residues. V lost 0 bases, J lost 7 bases, and 6 bases stayed unmatched. Germline V lookup: CDR1 SGHSA, CDR2 FRNQAP. Survey-depth TCRbeta CDR3 sequencing reported V/J genes and productive frequencies. This table comes from immunoSEQ multiplex PCR, and its TCRdb copy is limited to in-frame clones, with some not included. The data hold about 3,700 clones, with 50% observed a single time. The data derive from a study of tissue T cells after allogeneic stem cell transplantation. Overall study findings and caveats: Sampling depth was limited, and the cohort was small and clinically varied. Few T cell clones were shared across patients, but motif clusters showed tissue-specific shared signatures.

The time point was: mouse harvest day 7 after allogeneic transplant. Mouse grafts combined 10^7 T-cell-depleted bone marrow cells with 10^6 splenic CD5+ T cells. Tissues came from B6→BALB/c major-mismatch GVHD mice at day 7 or 14. V usage is TRBV16 and J usage is TRBJ2-7; TRBD2 aligns across 10 bases. This TCR was recovered from a female BALB/c mouse given C57BL/6 T cells with graft-versus-host disease after an allogeneic hematopoietic cell transplant. Sequencing was carried out using lymph node tissue. The sequenced CDR3 bases are TGTGCAAGCAGCTTAGATCCCTGGGGGGGCGCCGAACAGTAC. Translating gives CASSLDPWGGAEQY. The CDR3 in full is CASSLDPWGGAEQYF.